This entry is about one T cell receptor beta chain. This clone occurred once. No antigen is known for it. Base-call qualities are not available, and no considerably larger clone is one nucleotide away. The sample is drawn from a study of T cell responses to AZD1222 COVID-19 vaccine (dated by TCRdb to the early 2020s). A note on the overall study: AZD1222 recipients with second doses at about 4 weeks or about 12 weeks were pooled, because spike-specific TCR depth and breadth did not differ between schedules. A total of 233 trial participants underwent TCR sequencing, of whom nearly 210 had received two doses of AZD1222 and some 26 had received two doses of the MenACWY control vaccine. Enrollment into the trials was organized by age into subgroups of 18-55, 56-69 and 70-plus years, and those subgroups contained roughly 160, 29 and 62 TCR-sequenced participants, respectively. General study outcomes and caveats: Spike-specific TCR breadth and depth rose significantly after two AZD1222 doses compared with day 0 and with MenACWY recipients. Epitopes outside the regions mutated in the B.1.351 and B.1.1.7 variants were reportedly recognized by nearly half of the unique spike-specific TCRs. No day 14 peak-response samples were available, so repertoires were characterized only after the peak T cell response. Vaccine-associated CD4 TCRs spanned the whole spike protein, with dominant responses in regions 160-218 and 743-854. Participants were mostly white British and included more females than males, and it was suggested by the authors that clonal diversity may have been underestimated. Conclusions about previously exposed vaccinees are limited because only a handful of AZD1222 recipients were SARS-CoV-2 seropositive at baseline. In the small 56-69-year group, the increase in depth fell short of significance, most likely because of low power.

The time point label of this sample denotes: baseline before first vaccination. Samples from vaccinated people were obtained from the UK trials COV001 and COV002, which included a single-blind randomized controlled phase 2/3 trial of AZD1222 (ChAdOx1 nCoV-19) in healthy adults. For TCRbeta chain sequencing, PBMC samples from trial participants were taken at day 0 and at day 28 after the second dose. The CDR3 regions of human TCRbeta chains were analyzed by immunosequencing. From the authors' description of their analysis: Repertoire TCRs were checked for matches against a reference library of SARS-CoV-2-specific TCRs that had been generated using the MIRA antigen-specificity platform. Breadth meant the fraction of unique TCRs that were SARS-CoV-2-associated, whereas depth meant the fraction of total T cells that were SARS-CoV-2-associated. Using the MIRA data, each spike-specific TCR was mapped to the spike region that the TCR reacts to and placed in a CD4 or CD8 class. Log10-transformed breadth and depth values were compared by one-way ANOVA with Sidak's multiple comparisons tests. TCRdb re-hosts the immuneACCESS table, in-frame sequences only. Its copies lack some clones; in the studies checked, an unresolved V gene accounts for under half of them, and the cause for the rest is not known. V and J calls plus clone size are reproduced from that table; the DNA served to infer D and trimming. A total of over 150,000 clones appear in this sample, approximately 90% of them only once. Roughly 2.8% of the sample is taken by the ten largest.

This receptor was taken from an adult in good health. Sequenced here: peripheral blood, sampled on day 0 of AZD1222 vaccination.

For the CDR3, the sequence is CASSETGTPTGELFF. The nucleotide sequence is given as TGTGCCAGCAGCGAGACCGGGACTCCCACCGGGGAGCTGTTTTTT. The rearranged segments are TRBV5-6 and TRBJ2-2; the D gene is perhaps TRBD2, from 6 matching bases. V gives up 4 bases and J gives up 4 bases, and the segment between their germline ends measures 14 bases. CDR1 and CDR2, per the germline V gene, are SGHDT and YYEEEE. The CDR3 spans 15 residues, from the cysteine through the phenylalanine. CDR3 DNA is the only sequence kept; it has 45 bases, read in frame from the first base.